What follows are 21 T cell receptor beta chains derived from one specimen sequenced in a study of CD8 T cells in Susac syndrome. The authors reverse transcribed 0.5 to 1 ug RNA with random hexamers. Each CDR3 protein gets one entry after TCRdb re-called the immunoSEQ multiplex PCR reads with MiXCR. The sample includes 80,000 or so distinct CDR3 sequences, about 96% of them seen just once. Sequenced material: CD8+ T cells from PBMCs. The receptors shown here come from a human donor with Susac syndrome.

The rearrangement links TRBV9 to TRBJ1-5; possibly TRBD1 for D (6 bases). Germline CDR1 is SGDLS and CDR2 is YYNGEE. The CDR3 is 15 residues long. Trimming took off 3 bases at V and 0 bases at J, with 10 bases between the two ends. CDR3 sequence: CASSARGNSNQPQHF. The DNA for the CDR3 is TGTGCCAGCAGCGCCAGGGGTAATAGCAATCAGCCCCAGCATTTT.

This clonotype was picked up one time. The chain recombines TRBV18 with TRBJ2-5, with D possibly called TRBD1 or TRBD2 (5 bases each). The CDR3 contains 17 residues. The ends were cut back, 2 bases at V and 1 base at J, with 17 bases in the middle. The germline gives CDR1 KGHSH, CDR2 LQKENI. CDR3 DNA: TGTGCCAGCTCACCATTCGGACATGCGGGTCCCCAAGAGACCCAGTACTTC. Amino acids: CASSPFGHAGPQETQYF.

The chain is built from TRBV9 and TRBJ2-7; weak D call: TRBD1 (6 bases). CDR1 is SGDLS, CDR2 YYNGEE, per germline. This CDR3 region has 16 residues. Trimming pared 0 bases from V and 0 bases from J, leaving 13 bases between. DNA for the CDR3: TGTGCCAGCAGCGTAGAAGGGGGAATGAGCTCCTACGAGCAGTACTTC. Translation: CASSVEGGMSSYEQYF.

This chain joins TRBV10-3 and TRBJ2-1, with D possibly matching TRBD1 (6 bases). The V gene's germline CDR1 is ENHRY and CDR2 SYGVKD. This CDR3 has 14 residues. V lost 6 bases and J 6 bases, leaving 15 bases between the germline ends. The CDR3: CAISEGQTSNEQFF. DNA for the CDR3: TGTGCCATCAGCGAGGGACAAACCTCCAATGAGCAGTTCTTC.

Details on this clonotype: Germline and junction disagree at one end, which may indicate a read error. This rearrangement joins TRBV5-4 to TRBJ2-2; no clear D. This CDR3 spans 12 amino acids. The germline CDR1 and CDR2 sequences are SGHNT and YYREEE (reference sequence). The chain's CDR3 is CAISSHTGELFF. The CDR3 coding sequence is TGTGCCATCAGCTCTCACACCGGGGAGCTGTTTTTT.

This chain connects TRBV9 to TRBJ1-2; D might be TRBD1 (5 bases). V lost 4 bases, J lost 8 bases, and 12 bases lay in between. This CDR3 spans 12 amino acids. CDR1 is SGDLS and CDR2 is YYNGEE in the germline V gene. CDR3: CASSFGAWGYTF. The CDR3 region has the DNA TGTGCCAGCAGCTTCGGGGCATGGGGCTACACCTTC.

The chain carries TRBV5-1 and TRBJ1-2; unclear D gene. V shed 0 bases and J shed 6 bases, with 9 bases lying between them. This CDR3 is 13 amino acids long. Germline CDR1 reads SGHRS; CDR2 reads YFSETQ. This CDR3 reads CASSLAAQDGYTF. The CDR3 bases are TGCGCCAGCAGCTTGGCCGCGCAGGATGGCTACACCTTC.

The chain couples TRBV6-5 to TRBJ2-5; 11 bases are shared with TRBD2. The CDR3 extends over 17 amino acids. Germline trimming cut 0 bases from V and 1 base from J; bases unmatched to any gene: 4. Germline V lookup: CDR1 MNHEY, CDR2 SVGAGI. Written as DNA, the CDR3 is TGTGCCAGCAGTTACTCCCGACTAGCGGGACCCCAAGAGACCCAGTACTTC. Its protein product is CASSYSRLAGPQETQYF.

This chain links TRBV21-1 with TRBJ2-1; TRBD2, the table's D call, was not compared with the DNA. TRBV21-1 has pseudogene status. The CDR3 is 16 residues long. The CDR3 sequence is CASSMPSGDQPNEQFF. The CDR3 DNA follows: TGTGCCAGCAGCATGCCCTCGGGAGACCAACCGAATGAGCAGTTCTTC.

The CDR3 sequence: CATLPGLAGGPYQETQYF. The CDR3 region has the DNA TGTGCCACCCTGCCGGGACTAGCGGGGGGTCCGTACCAAGAGACCCAGTACTTC. This chain connects TRBV10-3 to TRBJ2-5, with 15 bases that match TRBD2. The CDR3 totals 18 residues. Losses at the gene ends were 10 bases for V and 0 bases for J; bases not matched to a gene: 12. Germline V gene data show CDR1 as ENHRY and CDR2 as SYGVKD.

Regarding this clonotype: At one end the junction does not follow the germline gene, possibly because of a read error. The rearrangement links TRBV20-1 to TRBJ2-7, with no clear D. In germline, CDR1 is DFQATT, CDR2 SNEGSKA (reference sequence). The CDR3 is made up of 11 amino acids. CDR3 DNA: TGCAGTGTCGACCAGACTCCTTCGGTGGGCTTC. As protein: CSVDQTPSVGF.

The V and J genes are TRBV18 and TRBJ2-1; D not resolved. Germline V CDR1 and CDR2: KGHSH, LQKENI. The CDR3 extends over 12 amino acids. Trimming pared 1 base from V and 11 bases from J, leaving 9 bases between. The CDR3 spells CASSPQGRQQFF. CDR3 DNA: TGTGCCAGCTCACCACAGGGCCGTCAGCAGTTCTTC.

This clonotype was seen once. The chain's CDR3 is CASSSGTHTEAFF. Here the CDR3 DNA reads TGTGCCAGCAGTTCCGGGACTCACACTGAAGCTTTCTTT. This rearrangement joins TRBV27 to TRBJ1-1, with a possible D match to TRBD1 (5 bases). The V and J ends lost 4 bases and 3 bases respectively, with 9 bases between them. The CDR3 spans 13 residues. In germline, CDR1 is MNHEY, CDR2 SMNVEV (reference sequence).

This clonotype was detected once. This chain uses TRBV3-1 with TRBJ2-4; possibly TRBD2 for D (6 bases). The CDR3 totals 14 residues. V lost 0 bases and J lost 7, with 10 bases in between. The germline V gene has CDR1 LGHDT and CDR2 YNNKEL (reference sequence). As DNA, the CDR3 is TGTGCCAGCAGCCAAGAGCGGGGATACAACATTCAGTACTTC. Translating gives CASSQERGYNIQYF. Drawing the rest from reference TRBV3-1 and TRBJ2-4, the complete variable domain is DTAVSQTPKYLVTQMGNDKSIKCEQNLGHDTMYWYKQDSKKFLKIMFSYNNKELIINETVPNRFSPKSPDKAHLNLHINSLELGDSAVYFCASSQERGYNIQYFGAGTRLSVL.

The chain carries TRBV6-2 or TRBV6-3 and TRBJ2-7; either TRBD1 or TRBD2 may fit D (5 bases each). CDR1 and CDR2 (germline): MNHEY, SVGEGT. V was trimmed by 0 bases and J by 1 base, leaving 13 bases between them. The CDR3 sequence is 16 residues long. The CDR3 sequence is CASSYSRSEGSYEQYF. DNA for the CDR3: TGTGCCAGCAGTTACTCGAGGAGTGAGGGGTCCTACGAGCAGTACTTC.

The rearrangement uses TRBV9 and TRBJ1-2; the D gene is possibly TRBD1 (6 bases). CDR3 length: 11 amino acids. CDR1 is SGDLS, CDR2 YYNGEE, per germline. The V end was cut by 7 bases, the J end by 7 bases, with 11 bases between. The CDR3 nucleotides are TGTGCCAGCGGGGGCGGAGCTGGCTACACCTTC. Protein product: CASGGGAGYTF.

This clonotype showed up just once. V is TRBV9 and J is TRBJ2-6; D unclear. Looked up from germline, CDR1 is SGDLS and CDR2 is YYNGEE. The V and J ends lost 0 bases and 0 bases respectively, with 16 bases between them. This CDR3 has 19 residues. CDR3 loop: CASSVEVGPTLSGANVLTF. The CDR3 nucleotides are TGTGCCAGCAGCGTAGAGGTAGGGCCGACCCTCTCTGGGGCCAACGTCCTGACTTTC.

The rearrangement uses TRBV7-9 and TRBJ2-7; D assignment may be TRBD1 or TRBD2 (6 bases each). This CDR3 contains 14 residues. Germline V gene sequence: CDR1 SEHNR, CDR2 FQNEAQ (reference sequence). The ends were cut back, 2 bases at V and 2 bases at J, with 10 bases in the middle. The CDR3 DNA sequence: TGTGCCAGCAGCTTATCGGGGGCCACCTACGAGCAGTACGTC. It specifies CASSLSGATYEQYV.

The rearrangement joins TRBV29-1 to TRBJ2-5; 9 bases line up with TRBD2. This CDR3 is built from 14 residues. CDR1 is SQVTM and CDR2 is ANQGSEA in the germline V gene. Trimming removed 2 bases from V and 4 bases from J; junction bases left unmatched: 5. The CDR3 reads CSVELAGEGETQYF. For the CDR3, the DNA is TGCAGCGTTGAATTAGCGGGAGAGGGAGAGACCCAGTACTTC.

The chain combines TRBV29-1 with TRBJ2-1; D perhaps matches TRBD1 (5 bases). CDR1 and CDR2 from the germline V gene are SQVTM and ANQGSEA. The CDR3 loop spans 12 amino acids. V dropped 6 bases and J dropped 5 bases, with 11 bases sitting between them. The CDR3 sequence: CSVGRVNNEQFF. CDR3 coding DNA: TGCAGCGTGGGCAGGGTGAACAATGAGCAGTTCTTC.

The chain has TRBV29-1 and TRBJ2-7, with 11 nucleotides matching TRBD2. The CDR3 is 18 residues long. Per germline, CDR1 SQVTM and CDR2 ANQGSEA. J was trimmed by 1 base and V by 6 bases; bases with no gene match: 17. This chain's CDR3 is CSVHKTSGDFNPSYEQYV. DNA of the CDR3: TGCAGCGTGCATAAGACTAGCGGGGACTTTAACCCGTCCTACGAGCAGTACGTC.